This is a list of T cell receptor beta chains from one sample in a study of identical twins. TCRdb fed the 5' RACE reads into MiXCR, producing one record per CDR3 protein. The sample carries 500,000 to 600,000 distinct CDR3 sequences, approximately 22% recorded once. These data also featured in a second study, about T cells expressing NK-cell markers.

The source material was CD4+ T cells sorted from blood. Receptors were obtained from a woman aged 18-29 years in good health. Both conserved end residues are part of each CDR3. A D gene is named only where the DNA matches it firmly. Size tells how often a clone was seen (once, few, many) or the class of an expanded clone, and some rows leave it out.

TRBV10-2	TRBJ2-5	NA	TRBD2	TGCGCCAGCAGAAGGACTAGCGGGACTCAAGAGACCCAGTACTTC	CASRRTSGTQETQYF
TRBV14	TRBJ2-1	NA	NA	TGTGCCAGCAGAGGGGACTCCCTTACGCGGAATGAGCAGTTCTTC	CASRGDSLTRNEQFF
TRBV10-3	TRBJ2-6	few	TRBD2	TGTGCCATCACCACGCCTAGCGGGCACTCTGGGGCCAACGTCCTGACTTTC	CAITTPSGHSGANVLTF
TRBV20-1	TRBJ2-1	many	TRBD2	TGCAGTGCTCGGTCGTCCAGCGGGAAATTCGAGCAGTTCTTC	CSARSSSGKFEQFF
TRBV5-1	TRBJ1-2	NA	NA	TGCGCCAGCAGCTCAGACAGTACCCATGGCTACACCTTC	CASSSDSTHGYTF
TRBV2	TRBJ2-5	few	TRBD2	TGTGCCAGCAGTGCCGTACAGGGTGCTAGCGGGAGCGGGGAGACCCAGTACTTC	CASSAVQGASGSGETQYF
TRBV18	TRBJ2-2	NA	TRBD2	TGTGCCAGCTCACCAACCGGGACTAGCGGCACCGGGGAGCTGTTTTTT	CASSPTGTSGTGELFF
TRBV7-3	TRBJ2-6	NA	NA	TGTGCCAGCGGGACACCAAGCTCTGGGGCCAACGTCCTGACTTTC	CASGTPSSGANVLTF
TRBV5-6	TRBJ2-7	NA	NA	TGTGCCAGCAGCTTGCTGAGGGAGGACAGCACCTACGAGCAGTACTTC	CASSLLREDSTYEQYF
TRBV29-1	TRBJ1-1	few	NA	TGCAGCGTTGAAGATCTTCCGGAAGCTTTCTTT	CSVEDLPEAFF
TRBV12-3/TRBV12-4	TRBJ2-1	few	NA	TGTGCCAGCAGTGCCGTCCTGAGCTCCTACAATGAGCAGTTCTTC	CASSAVLSSYNEQFF
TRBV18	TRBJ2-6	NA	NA	TGTGCCAGCTCACCACGTGGGTTGGGAGCTGGGGCCAACGTCCTGACTTTC	CASSPRGLGAGANVLTF
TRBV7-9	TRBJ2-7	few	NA	TGTGCCAGCAGCTTAGGGCTAACACGTGTCGACTACGAGCAGTACTTC	CASSLGLTRVDYEQYF
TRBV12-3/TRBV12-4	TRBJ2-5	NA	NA	TGTGCCAGCAGCCCTTCTTTCGGGGCAGGGACCCAGTACTTC	CASSPSFGAGTQYF
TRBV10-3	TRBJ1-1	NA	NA	TGTGCCATCAGTGCTGATTCCAGGTCGAACACTGAAGCTTTCTTT	CAISADSRSNTEAFF
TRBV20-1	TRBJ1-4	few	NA	TGCAGTGCTAGAGATCACTCGTTT	CSARDHSF
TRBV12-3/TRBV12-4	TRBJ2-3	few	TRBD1	TGTGCCAGCAATCCCAGGGGGCTGACGGGCACAGATACGCAGTATTTT	CASNPRGLTGTDTQYF
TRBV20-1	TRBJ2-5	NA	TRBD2	TGCAGTGCTTGGAGCGGGAAACAAGAGACCCAGTACTTC	CSAWSGKQETQYF
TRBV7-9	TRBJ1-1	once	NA	TGTGCCAGCAGCTCATACGCCACTGAAGCTTTCTTT	CASSSYATEAFF
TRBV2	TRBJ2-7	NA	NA	TGTGCCAGCACGCTTACAGGGTCAGGCTCCAGGCAGTACTTC	CASTLTGSGSRQYF
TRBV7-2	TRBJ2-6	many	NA	TGTGCCAGCCTGAGGGACATTACCTCTGGGGCCAACGTCCTGACTTTC	CASLRDITSGANVLTF
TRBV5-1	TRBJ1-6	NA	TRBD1	TGCGCCAGCAGCTTGTCGGGACAGGAGAATTCACCCCTCCACTTT	CASSLSGQENSPLHF
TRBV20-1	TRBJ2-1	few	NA	TGCAGTGCTATGGGTCCTTCTGGGAATGAGCAGTTCTTC	CSAMGPSGNEQFF
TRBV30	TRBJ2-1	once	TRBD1	TGTGCCTGGAGACCCGGGACAGCTAACAATGAGCAGTTCTTC	CAWRPGTANNEQFF
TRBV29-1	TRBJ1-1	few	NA	TGCAGCGTTGAAGGGGCATTAAACACTGAAGCTTTCTTT	CSVEGALNTEAFF
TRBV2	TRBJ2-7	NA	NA	TGTGCCAGCAGTGGATGGACTTCCGCCTACGAGCAGTACTTC	CASSGWTSAYEQYF
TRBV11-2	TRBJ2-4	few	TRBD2	TGTGCCAGCAGCTTAGAGCTAGCGGGGGGGTCAAGGAACATTCAGTACTTC	CASSLELAGGSRNIQYF
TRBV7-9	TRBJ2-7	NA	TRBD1	TGTGCCAGCAGCTTATCGGGACAGACATACGAGCAGTACTTC	CASSLSGQTYEQYF
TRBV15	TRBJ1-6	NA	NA	TGTGCCACCAGCAGAAGGGGGGGTAATTCACCCCTCCACTTT	CATSRRGGNSPLHF
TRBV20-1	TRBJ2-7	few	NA	TGCAGTGCCAGTAAAGACTTCGCCTACGAGCAGTACTTC	CSASKDFAYEQYF
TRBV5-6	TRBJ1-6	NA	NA	TGTGCCAGCAGCTTGTGGCGGACGGGTTATAATTCACCCCTCCACTTT	CASSLWRTGYNSPLHF
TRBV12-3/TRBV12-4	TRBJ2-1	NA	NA	TGTGCCAGCAGTTTGGGTTTCGGGAGCGGCTCCTACAATGAGCAGTTCTTC	CASSLGFGSGSYNEQFF
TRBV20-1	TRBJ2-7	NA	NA	TGCAGTGCTAGAGGAGTAGATTGGGGCTACGAGCAGTACTTC	CSARGVDWGYEQYF
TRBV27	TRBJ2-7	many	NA	TGTGCCAGCAGTTTTAAGGCCGGGCCATACTCCTACGAGCAGTACTTC	CASSFKAGPYSYEQYF
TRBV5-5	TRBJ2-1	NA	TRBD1	TGTGCCAGCAGCCACCCGGGACAGGGGGTTTATGAGCAGTTCTTC	CASSHPGQGVYEQFF
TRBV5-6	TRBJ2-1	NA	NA	TGTGCCAGCAGCTTGAGCCCCACCCCGGGGAATGAGCAGTTCTTC	CASSLSPTPGNEQFF
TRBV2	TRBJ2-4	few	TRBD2	TGTGCCAGCAGTGAGAGGTTAGCGGGACGGGGTCTATCCAAAAACATTCAGTACTTC	CASSERLAGRGLSKNIQYF
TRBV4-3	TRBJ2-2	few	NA	TGCGCCAGCAGCCAAGGAGGCGGCGGGGAGCTGTTTTTT	CASSQGGGGELFF
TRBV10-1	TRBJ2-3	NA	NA	TGCGCCAGCAGTGACCCGACCGGGAATCGCGGCACAGATACGCAGTATTTT	CASSDPTGNRGTDTQYF
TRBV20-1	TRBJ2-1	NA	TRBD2	TGCAGTGCTAGAGATCCCAGGACTAGCGCCGACAATGAGCAGTTCTTC	CSARDPRTSADNEQFF
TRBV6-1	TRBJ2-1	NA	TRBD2	TGTGCCAGCAGTGTCCACCTAGCGGCTTCCTACAATGAGCAGTTCTTC	CASSVHLAASYNEQFF
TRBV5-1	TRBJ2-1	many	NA	TGCGCCAGCAGCTTTTCCGGGAGCGCCTACAATGAGCAGTTCTTC	CASSFSGSAYNEQFF
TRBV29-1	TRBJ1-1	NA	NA	TGCAGCGTTGAAGTCAGGAAGGACACTGAAGCTTTCTTT	CSVEVRKDTEAFF
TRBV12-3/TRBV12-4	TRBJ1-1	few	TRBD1	TGTGCCAGCAGTTTACAGGGACAGGGGAAAACTGAAGCTTTCTTT	CASSLQGQGKTEAFF
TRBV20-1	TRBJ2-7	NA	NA	TGCAGTGCTAGAGAAACTGGGACCTGGGGGTCCTACGAGCAGTACTTC	CSARETGTWGSYEQYF
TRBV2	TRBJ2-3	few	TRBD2	TGTGCCAGCAGTGTGGCGGGGAGGGCAGATACGCAGTATTTT	CASSVAGRADTQYF
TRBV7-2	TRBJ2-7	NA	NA	TGTGCCAGCAGCTTAGCGTCCACGGAGCCCTACGAGCAGTACTTC	CASSLASTEPYEQYF
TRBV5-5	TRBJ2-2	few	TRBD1	TGTGCCAGCAGCTCGAGACAGGGAAGGGCCTCCGGGGAGCTGTTTTTT	CASSSRQGRASGELFF
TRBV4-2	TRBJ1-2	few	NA	TGTGCCAGCAGCAGCGGGCCAGGAAACTATGGCTACACCTTC	CASSSGPGNYGYTF
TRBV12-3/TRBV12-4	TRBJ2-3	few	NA	TGTGCCAGCAGTTCGAGACACGGGGCGGGACCCAAGGGCACAGATACGCAGTATTTT	CASSSRHGAGPKGTDTQYF
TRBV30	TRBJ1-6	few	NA	TGTGCCTGGAGTGTATTGGCCAGCAAGGGTTCACCCCTCCACTTT	CAWSVLASKGSPLHF
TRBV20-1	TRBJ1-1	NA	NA	TGCAGTGCTAGTTCCCAGGGGACTGAAGCTTTCTTT	CSASSQGTEAFF
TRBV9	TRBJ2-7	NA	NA	TGTGCCAGCAGCCCCTCCCTAGGGTCGGCCGAGCAGTACTTC	CASSPSLGSAEQYF
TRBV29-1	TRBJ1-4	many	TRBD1	TGCAGCGTTAGGACAGGGAGTGAAAAACTGTTTTTT	CSVRTGSEKLFF
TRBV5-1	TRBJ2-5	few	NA	TGCGCCAGCAGCACATCGGAGGGGACCCAGTACTTC	CASSTSEGTQYF
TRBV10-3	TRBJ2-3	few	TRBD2	TGTGCCATCAGGACCGGGACTACCCTCACAGATACGCAGTATTTT	CAIRTGTTLTDTQYF
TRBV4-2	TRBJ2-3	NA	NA	TGTGCCAGCAGCCAAGATTGGGCCTCGTGGGATACGCAGTATTTT	CASSQDWASWDTQYF